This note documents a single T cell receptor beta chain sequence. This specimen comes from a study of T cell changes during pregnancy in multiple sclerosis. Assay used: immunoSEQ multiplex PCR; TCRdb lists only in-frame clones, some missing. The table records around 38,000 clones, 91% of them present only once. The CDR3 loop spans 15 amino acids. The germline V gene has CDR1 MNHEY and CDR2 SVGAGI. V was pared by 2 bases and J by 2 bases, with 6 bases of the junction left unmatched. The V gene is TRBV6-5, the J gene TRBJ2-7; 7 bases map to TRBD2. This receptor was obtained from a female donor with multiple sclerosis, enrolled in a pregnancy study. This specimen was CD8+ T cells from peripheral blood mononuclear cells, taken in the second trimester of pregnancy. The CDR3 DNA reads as TGTGCCAGCAGTTACCTGAGCGGGAACCCCTACGAGCAGTACTTC. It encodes CASSYLSGNPYEQYF.